This T cell receptor (beta chain) was recovered during a study of blood T cell repertoires in COVID-19. Overall study context: Donors in the United States, Italy and Spain gave samples during acute or convalescent COVID-19. The cDNA or gDNA used as material had been derived from T cells, B-cell-depleted T cells, or PBMCs.

In the authors' methods: The assay estimated nucleated cells by amplifying reference gene primers. Data came from immunoSEQ multiplex PCR; TCRdb stores just in-frame clones and leaves some out. V, J and clone size reflect that table, while D and trimming were determined from the DNA. The sample contains 150,000 or so clones, approximately 80% of which appear only once. CDR3 size: 14 residues. Germline CDR1 reads SGHTA; CDR2 reads FQGTGA. The V end was cut by 5 bases, the J end by 6 bases, with 14 bases between. The TCR was taken from a woman aged 55-70 years with COVID-19, enrolled during active disease. The sample consisted of peripheral blood. The genes are TRBV7-3 and TRBJ1-5, with D perhaps TRBD1 (5 bases). The CDR3 nucleotides read TGTGCCAGCAGCCCGGCAGGGAGGAGTCAGCCCCAGCATTTT. Translation: CASSPAGRSQPQHF.